Listed below are T cell receptor beta chains from one sample, sequenced in a study of CD8 T cells in ankylosing spondylitis. TCRdb redid the calling of the 5' RACE reads with MiXCR, one entry per CDR3 protein. The repertoire has 200,000 to 250,000 distinct CDR3 sequences, 7.3% of them found once; the top ten carry about 14%. What was sequenced was blood, either unsorted or a sorted T cell fraction (not recorded which). The receptors were gathered from a male donor with ankylosing spondylitis. Both conserved end residues are part of each CDR3. A D gene is named only where the DNA matches it firmly. Clone size is given for some rows only: seen once, a few or many times, or a class if the clone is expanded.

d_call | j_call | v_call | clone_size | cdr3_nt | cdr3_aa
NA | TRBJ1-3 | TRBV4-1 | NA | TGCGCCAGCAGCCCCCGTCCTAGCTCTGGAAACACCATATATTTT | CASSPRPSSGNTIYF
NA | TRBJ1-1 | TRBV6-5 | many | TGTGCCAGCAGTTACGTGGGGTCGGGGAACACTGAAGCTTTCTTT | CASSYVGSGNTEAFF
TRBD1 | TRBJ1-2 | TRBV29-1 | many | TGCAGCGCAATTTCCTTCAGGGGGAACTATGGCTACACCTTC | CSAISFRGNYGYTF
TRBD2 | TRBJ2-1 | TRBV19 | NA | TGTGCCAGTAGAGGGACTAGCGGGGACTACAATGAGCAGTTCTTC | CASRGTSGDYNEQFF
TRBD1 | TRBJ2-5 | TRBV11-2 | many | TGTGCCAGCAGCTTAGGGCTCAGGGGGTACCAAGAGACCCAGTACTTC | CASSLGLRGYQETQYF
NA | TRBJ2-7 | TRBV10-3 | many | TGTGCCATCAGTGAGTCGCTCCTCTACGAGCAGTACTTC | CAISESLLYEQYF
TRBD1 | TRBJ2-3 | TRBV11-2 | NA | TGTGCCAGCAGCTCCCCGGGACAGGGGGTGAGAAATACGCAGTATTTT | CASSSPGQGVRNTQYF
TRBD1 | TRBJ2-7 | TRBV7-8 | many | TGTGCCAGCAGCCCAACGGACAGGCCCAACTACGAGCAGTACTTC | CASSPTDRPNYEQYF
NA | TRBJ1-2 | TRBV28 | many | TGTGCCAGCAGATTAACACCTAACTATGGCTACACCTTC | CASRLTPNYGYTF
TRBD2 | TRBJ2-3 | TRBV7-2 | few | TGTGCCAGCAGCTCCCTCCGCGGGGGGGCGAGAGATACGCAGTATTTT | CASSSLRGGARDTQYF
NA | TRBJ1-5 | TRBV12-3/TRBV12-4 | many | TGTGCCAGCAGTTTTCGCAGTAGCTTTGGTACCGAGTCCCAGCATTTT | CASSFRSSFGTESQHF
TRBD2 | TRBJ2-1 | TRBV7-9 | few | TGTGCCAGCAGCCCTCCGGGGGGGGAGTTTTATGAGCAGTTCTTC | CASSPPGGEFYEQFF
TRBD2 | TRBJ2-7 | TRBV5-6 | few | TGTGCCAGCAGCTGGGGGGGGGGAAACCTCTACGAGCAGTACTTC | CASSWGGGNLYEQYF
TRBD2 | TRBJ2-7 | TRBV6-2/TRBV6-3 | many | TGTGCCAGCAGTTACGGGCTAGCGGTAATCTACGAGCAGTACTTC | CASSYGLAVIYEQYF
NA | TRBJ2-7 | TRBV20-1 | NA | TGCAGTGCTAGTCGGGGGCGCGGTTCTCTCTACGAGCAGTACTTC | CSASRGRGSLYEQYF
NA | TRBJ2-7 | TRBV5-1 | few | TGCGCCAGCAGCCCTCCGACAGGCGGCGAGCAGTACTTC | CASSPPTGGEQYF
TRBD2 | TRBJ2-2 | TRBV12-3/TRBV12-4 | many | TGTGCCAGCAGTTGGGGGGGTGGCGGGGAGCTGTTTTTT | CASSWGGGGELFF
NA | TRBJ1-3 | TRBV12-3/TRBV12-4 | many | TGTGCCAGCAGTCATGCCTCTTACTCTGGAAACACCATATATTTT | CASSHASYSGNTIYF
TRBD1 | TRBJ1-1 | TRBV28 | NA | TGTGCCAGCAGCCTTGGACAGGAGAACACTGAAGCTTTCTTT | CASSLGQENTEAFF
TRBD2 | TRBJ2-2 | TRBV10-3 | NA | TGTGCCTCCAGAATACTAGCGGGGCCTATGGTCCCCGGGGAGCTGTTTTTT | CASRILAGPMVPGELFF
NA | TRBJ2-6 | TRBV7-9 | few | TGTGCCAGCAGCTTAGGGGGGGCCGGGGCCAACGTCCTGACTTTC | CASSLGGAGANVLTF
TRBD1 | TRBJ2-2 | TRBV30 | many | TGTGCCTGGAGCCGCGGACAGGGGGCCGGGGAGCTGTTTTTT | CAWSRGQGAGELFF
TRBD1 | TRBJ2-7 | TRBV29-1 | NA | TGCAGCGTCCTCCAGGGGGCCTCCGCCTACGAGCAGTACTTC | CSVLQGASAYEQYF
NA | TRBJ2-1 | TRBV20-1 | many | TGCAGTGCCCCGACCCCGACTTTCAATGAGCAGTTCTTC | CSAPTPTFNEQFF
TRBD1 | TRBJ2-7 | TRBV14 | NA | TGTGCCGTTGGACAGGGAGCCTACGAGCAGTACTTC | CAVGQGAYEQYF
TRBD1 | TRBJ1-6 | TRBV5-6 | few | TGTGCCAGCAGCTTGATGACAGGGGTAGAATCACCCCTCCACTTT | CASSLMTGVESPLHF
TRBD2 | TRBJ2-1 | TRBV20-1 | NA | TGCAGTGCTGCGGACGGGAGGGACTCCTACAATGAGCAGTTCTTC | CSAADGRDSYNEQFF
TRBD2 | TRBJ2-7 | TRBV4-3 | many | TGCGCCAGCAGCCAAGGGCCTCGGGGGGGCGGGTACGAGCAGTACTTC | CASSQGPRGGGYEQYF
NA | TRBJ2-3 | TRBV4-3 | many | TGCGCCAGCAGCCAAGGGGCGGCGAGGTTCACAGATACGCAGTATTTT | CASSQGAARFTDTQYF
NA | TRBJ2-6 | TRBV11-2 | few | TGTGCCAGCAGCCTCGAGTGGGGGGCCAACGTCCTGACTTTC | CASSLEWGANVLTF
NA | TRBJ1-2 | TRBV7-9 | many | TGTGCCAGCAGCTCCACTCTCCGGGGGGATGGCTACACCTTC | CASSSTLRGDGYTF
TRBD1 | TRBJ2-1 | TRBV6-5 | many | TGTGCCAGCAGTAACAGGGGCGTCGATGAGCAGTTCTTC | CASSNRGVDEQFF
NA | TRBJ2-5 | TRBV7-3 | many | TGTGCCAGCAGTCCTGGCCTTACGGGCGGGGAGACCCAGTACTTC | CASSPGLTGGETQYF
TRBD2 | TRBJ2-1 | TRBV19 | NA | TGTGCCAGTAGTATAGGTACTAGCGGGTTCCGGAGTGAGCAGTTCTTC | CASSIGTSGFRSEQFF
NA | TRBJ2-1 | TRBV28 | NA | TGTGCCAGCAGTCCCAGGGCAAACTACAATGAGCAGTTCTTC | CASSPRANYNEQFF
NA | TRBJ2-4 | TRBV11-2 | few | TGTGCCAGCAGCTTAAACTACGGAGCCAAAAACATTCAGTACTTC | CASSLNYGAKNIQYF
TRBD1 | TRBJ1-5 | TRBV6-2/TRBV6-3 | NA | TGTGCCAGCAGTTACTCAGGCCGGGACAGGGGGCCATTTCCTCCAAGGGGCAATCAGCCCCAGCATTTT | CASSYSGRDRGPFPPRGNQPQHF
TRBD2 | TRBJ2-7 | TRBV7-2 | many | TGTGCCAGCAGCTCTAGCGGGGTGGGGGCGGAGGACGAGCAGTACTTC | CASSSSGVGAEDEQYF
TRBD2 | TRBJ2-7 | TRBV12-3/TRBV12-4 | many | TGTGCCAGCAGTTTCGGCGGGAGGGTGCGAGAGCAGTACTTC | CASSFGGRVREQYF
NA | TRBJ2-3 | TRBV4-1 | many | TGCGCCAGCAGCCCGGGACTGCTACTCGTTGATACGCAGTATTTT | CASSPGLLLVDTQYF
TRBD2 | TRBJ2-1 | TRBV5-1 | many | TGCGCCAGCAGCTGGAGTAGCGGGATAACGGATGAGCAGTTCTTC | CASSWSSGITDEQFF
TRBD1 | TRBJ1-1 | TRBV19 | NA | TGTGCCAGTAGTCCGGGGACAGCTCTAAACACTGAAGCTTACTTT | CASSPGTALNTEAYF
NA | TRBJ2-3 | TRBV9 | many | TGTGCCAGCAGCCGGTCCCCAGATACGCAGTATTTT | CASSRSPDTQYF
NA | TRBJ2-7 | TRBV20-1 | few | TGCAGTGCTCAGGGACCGCAAGACTACGAGCAGTACTTC | CSAQGPQDYEQYF
NA | TRBJ2-7 | TRBV28 | many | TGTGCCAGCAGTATGGACCCGGGCGAGCAGTACTTC | CASSMDPGEQYF
NA | TRBJ2-3 | TRBV7-6 | NA | TGTGCCAGCAGCTTACTCGGCCCGAAGGTTGCGCAGTATTTT | CASSLLGPKVAQYF
TRBD2 | TRBJ2-5 | TRBV4-3 | NA | TGCGCCAGCAGCCAACAGAGCGGGGGGATCCAAGAGACCCAGTACTTC | CASSQQSGGIQETQYF
TRBD1 | TRBJ2-7 | TRBV27 | few | TGTGCCAGCAGTTTAGTACAGGGGGCCGGGGAGCAGTACTTC | CASSLVQGAGEQYF
TRBD1 | TRBJ2-3 | TRBV7-9 | few | TGTGCCAGCAGCTCCGGGACAGGGGGCAATCTGGATACGCAGTATTTT | CASSSGTGGNLDTQYF
TRBD1 | TRBJ1-5 | TRBV2 | NA | TGTGCCAGCAGTGAAGCGGACCTATTAGTAATCGGACAGGGCCGATGGTATAGCAATCAGCCCCAGCATTTT | CASSEADLLVIGQGRWYSNQPQHF
NA | TRBJ2-3 | TRBV29-1 | many | TGCAGCGTTGTGAGGCTAGCAGGCACAGATACGCAGTATTTT | CSVVRLAGTDTQYF